This T cell receptor beta chain was obtained from a study of blood T cells in healthy people across ages. The use of a sample-barcoded 5' primer and a J-beta primer mix characterized a second PCR of about 6 to 12 cycles. Every molecule of cDNA carried a tag from a template-switch adaptor with 12 random nucleotides. MiXCR was run by TCRdb on the 5' RACE reads, yielding one entry per CDR3 protein. Among hundreds of thousands of distinct CDR3 sequences, more than 50% were seen once, and the ten largest hold more than 25%. With regard to this clonotype: The antigen is undetermined.

Study outcomes and limitations: It was not known whether donors were CMV positive (a possible confounder of expanded clonotype changes).

CDR1 and CDR2 (germline): SGDLS, YYNGEE. The CDR3 totals 13 residues. Trimming at V came to 4 bases and at J to 9 bases, leaving 8 bases not matched to a gene. The sequencing sample was made of blood. The sequence was collected from a middle-aged man in good health. This chain connects TRBV9 to TRBJ2-3; 7 nucleotides line up with TRBD1. This chain's CDR3 is CASSQEPQGTQYF. The DNA for the CDR3 is TGTGCCAGCAGCCAGGAGCCACAGGGGACGCAGTATTTT.